These 17 T cell receptor beta chains originate from one sample sequenced in a study of CD8+ T cells in alopecia areata. cDNA prepared by RNA extraction and subsequent reverse transcription served as the template for sequencing. Produced via immunoSEQ multiplex PCR; TCRdb's table is partial and in-frame only. Among some 80,000 clones listed, roughly 66% were seen once. Specified treatment: oral pan-JAK inhibitor, 5-10 mg twice daily. Sequenced material: CD8+ T cells sorted from blood, taken at week 24, from a patient treated with tofacitinib. The source of these receptors is a human donor with alopecia areata.

V gene TRBV7-6 combines with J gene TRBJ2-7, with unresolved D. The length of the CDR3 is 12 residues. V lost 4 bases, J lost 1 base, and 5 bases lay in between. Per germline, CDR1 SGHVS and CDR2 FNYEAQ. In DNA, the CDR3 is TGTGCCAGCAGCTCCGAGTCCTACGAGCAGTACTTC. As protein: CASSSESYEQYF. Full variable domain (outside the CDR3, taken from reference TRBV7-6 and TRBJ2-7): GAGVSQSPRYKVTKRGQDVALRCDPISGHVSLYWYRQALGQGPEFLTYFNYEAQQDKSGLPNDRFSAERPEGSISTLTIQRTEQRDSAMYRCASSSESYEQYFGPGTRLTVT.

This chain links TRBV29-1 with TRBJ2-1, with D possibly matching TRBD2 (5 bases). The CDR3 loop spans 15 amino acids. V shed 5 bases and J shed 7 bases, with 21 bases lying between them. Germline V gene sequence: CDR1 SQVTM, CDR2 ANQGSEA. The CDR3 bases are TGCAGCGTTCTCTTCCCCCAGATAGCGAGGAATGAGCAGTTCTTC. Translating gives CSVLFPQIARNEQFF.

The genes are TRBV7-9 and TRBJ2-7; possibly TRBD1 or TRBD2 for D (5 bases each). V gave up 6 bases and J gave up 4 bases, with 16 bases separating them. The length of the CDR3 is 14 residues. Germline assignment: CDR1 SEHNR and CDR2 FQNEAQ (reference sequence). The CDR3 loop is CASSEGLTPYEQYF. CDR3 in DNA: TGTGCCAGCAGTGAGGGGTTAACCCCGTACGAGCAGTACTTC.

With respect to this clone: A read error is the likely source, as a far larger clone sits one nucleotide away. In the same sample, other DNA sequences code for this CDR3. This rearrangement joins TRBV29-1 to TRBJ2-7; weak D call: TRBD1 (6 bases). Germline V gives CDR1 SQVTM, CDR2 ANQGSEA. Trimming took 6 bases from V and 3 from J, leaving 12 bases between them. The CDR3 extends over 12 amino acids. CDR3 sequence reads: CSVRPGDYEQYF. Here the CDR3 DNA reads TGCAGCGTGCGACCAGGGGACTACGAGCAGTACTTC.

The chain carries TRBV5-4 and TRBJ2-2, with 7 bases lining up with TRBD1. CDR1 and CDR2 from the germline V gene are SGHNT and YYREEE (reference sequence). The V segment lost 5 bases and the J segment 6 bases; nucleotides outside the gene matches: 13. The CDR3 sequence is 16 residues long. DNA for the CDR3: TGTGCCAGCAGACACCAACAGGGGTCTCCCCCCGGGGAGCTGTTTTTT. Amino acid sequence: CASRHQQGSPPGELFF.

This sequence joins TRBV4-1 and TRBJ2-7; 9 bases map to TRBD1. The junction had 5 bases not matched to a gene; V was cut back by 0 bases and J by 5 bases. Germline V gene data show CDR1 as MGHRA and CDR2 as YSYEKL. The CDR3 runs 15 residues. The CDR3 protein is CASSQDGGQGDEQYF. The DNA for the CDR3 is TGCGCCAGCAGCCAAGATGGGGGACAGGGTGACGAGCAGTACTTC.

There are a few counts of this clone. The chain carries TRBV4-1 and TRBJ1-1; D may be TRBD1 (5 bases). CDR3 length: 13 residues. Germline V lookup: CDR1 MGHRA, CDR2 YSYEKL. Trimming removed 5 bases from V and 5 bases from J, with 12 bases in between. The CDR3 DNA is TGCGCCAGCAGCAAGCACCGGGGGACTGAAGCTTTCTTT. This translates into CASSKHRGTEAFF.

The V call is TRBV6-5, the J call TRBJ2-1; either TRBD1 or TRBD2 may supply D (5 bases each). CDR3 length: 15 residues. Trimming cost V 2 bases and J 5 bases, with 13 bases left between them. Germline CDR1 and CDR2: MNHEY and SVGAGI. CDR3 in DNA: TGTGCCAGCAGTTACGATCCTCGGGGACACAATGAGCAGTTCTTC. It yields the protein CASSYDPRGHNEQFF.

This chain links TRBV29-1 with TRBJ1-1; a possible D gene is TRBD1 (6 bases). Germline CDR1 reads SQVTM; CDR2 reads ANQGSEA. This CDR3 has 12 residues. The ends were cut back, 3 bases at V and 7 bases at J, with 12 bases in the middle. The CDR3 region is CSVEPDRYEAFF. The CDR3 DNA follows: TGCAGCGTTGAGCCTGACAGGTATGAAGCTTTCTTT.

V usage is TRBV25-1 and J usage is TRBJ2-7; weak D call: TRBD1 (6 bases). The V end was cut by 8 bases, the J end by 3 bases, with 14 bases between. The CDR3 loop spans 13 amino acids. In germline, CDR1 is MGHDK, CDR2 SYGVNS. CDR3 loop: CASAPGTRYEQYF. The CDR3 nucleotides are TGTGCCAGCGCCCCCGGGACACGCTACGAGCAGTACTTC.

This clone was found many times. The J gene is TRBJ2-7, the V gene TRBV7-2; D not resolved. CDR1 is SGHTA and CDR2 is FQGNSA in the germline V gene. The CDR3 consists of 15 residues. V dropped 1 base and J dropped 5 bases, with 15 bases sitting between them. The CDR3 nucleotides are TGTGCCAGCAGCTTAGTGGGCAGCCCTGGGGACGAGCAGTACTTC. Translation: CASSLVGSPGDEQYF.

V and J are TRBV7-3 and TRBJ2-1; D is possibly TRBD1 (5 bases). This CDR3 spans 13 amino acids. Trimming stripped 5 bases from V and 6 bases from J, with 11 bases between. Germline values: CDR1 SGHTA, CDR2 FQGTGA. Here the CDR3 reads CASSRTPTNEQFF. CDR3 DNA: TGTGCCAGCAGCAGGACACCCACCAATGAGCAGTTCTTC. Full variable domain (remainder filled in from reference TRBV7-3 and TRBJ2-1): GAGVSQTPSNKVTEKGKYVELRCDPISGHTALYWYRQSLGQGPEFLIYFQGTGAADDSGLPNDRFFAVRPEGSVSTLKIQRTERGDSAVYLCASSRTPTNEQFFGPGTRLTVL.

The sample holds a few counts of this clone. The chain carries TRBV27 and TRBJ1-2; 7 positions agree with TRBD1. The V gene end was trimmed by 4 bases and the J gene end by 7 bases; junction bases not matched to a gene: 9. The germline CDR1 and CDR2 sequences are MNHEY and SMNVEV (reference sequence). This CDR3 is 14 amino acids long. CDR3 in DNA: TGTGCCAGCAGTTCGTTACCGGGACAGCCTGGCTACACCTTC. Encoded protein: CASSSLPGQPGYTF.

The CDR3, as DNA: TGTGCCAGCAGGGAACAGGGGAACTATGGCTACACCTTC. Translation gives CASREQGNYGYTF. The chain combines TRBV2 with TRBJ1-2; 7 bases agree with TRBD1. This CDR3 is built from 13 residues. Trimming removed 6 bases from V and 2 bases from J; junction bases left unmatched: 3. From germline, CDR1 is SNHLY and CDR2 FYNNEI.

The CDR3 spells CASSIRAAYNEQFF. The CDR3, as DNA: TGTGCCAGTAGTATAAGGGCTGCCTACAATGAGCAGTTCTTC. The rearrangement uses TRBV19 and TRBJ2-1, with D uncertain. Trimming pared 2 bases from V and 2 bases from J, leaving 7 bases between. Germline assignment: CDR1 LNHDA and CDR2 SQIVND (reference sequence). This CDR3 contains 14 residues.

The rearrangement joins TRBV7-9 to TRBJ2-7; no definite D call. Deletions cut 3 bases from V and 1 base from J, with 7 bases between. Germline V lookup: CDR1 SEHNR, CDR2 FQNEAQ (reference sequence). The CDR3 consists of 13 residues. For the CDR3, the DNA is TGTGCCAGCAGCTTTTTCAGTTCCTACGAGCAGTACTTC. It translates to CASSFFSSYEQYF. Full variable domain (remainder filled in from reference TRBV7-9 and TRBJ2-7): DTGVSQNPRHKITKRGQNVTFRCDPISEHNRLYWYRQTLGQGPEFLTYFQNEAQLEKSRLLSDRFSAERPKGSFSTLEIQRTEQGDSAMYLCASSFFSSYEQYFGPGTRLTVT.

This clone was seen only a few times. The chain joins TRBV28 to TRBJ2-7; D is unclear. Germline CDR1 reads MDHEN; CDR2 reads SYDVKM. The CDR3 loop spans 14 amino acids. V was clipped by 2 bases and J by 3 bases, with 11 bases between them. The CDR3 protein is CASSLIGYDYEQYF. CDR3 coding DNA: TGTGCCAGCAGTTTAATAGGGTATGACTACGAGCAGTACTTC.